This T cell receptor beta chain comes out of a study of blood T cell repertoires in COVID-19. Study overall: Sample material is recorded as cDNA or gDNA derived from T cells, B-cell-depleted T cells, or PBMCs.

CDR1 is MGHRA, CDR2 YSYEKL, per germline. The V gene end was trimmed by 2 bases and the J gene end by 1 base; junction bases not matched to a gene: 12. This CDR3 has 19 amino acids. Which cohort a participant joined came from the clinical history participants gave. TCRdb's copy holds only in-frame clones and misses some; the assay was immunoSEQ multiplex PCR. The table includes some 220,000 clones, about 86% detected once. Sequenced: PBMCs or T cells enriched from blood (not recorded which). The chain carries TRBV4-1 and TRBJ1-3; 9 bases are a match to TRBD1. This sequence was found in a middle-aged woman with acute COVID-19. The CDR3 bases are TGCGCCAGCAGCCAATATATAGCCCAGGGACAGGGATCTGGAAACACCATATATTTT. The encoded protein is CASSQYIAQGQGSGNTIYF.